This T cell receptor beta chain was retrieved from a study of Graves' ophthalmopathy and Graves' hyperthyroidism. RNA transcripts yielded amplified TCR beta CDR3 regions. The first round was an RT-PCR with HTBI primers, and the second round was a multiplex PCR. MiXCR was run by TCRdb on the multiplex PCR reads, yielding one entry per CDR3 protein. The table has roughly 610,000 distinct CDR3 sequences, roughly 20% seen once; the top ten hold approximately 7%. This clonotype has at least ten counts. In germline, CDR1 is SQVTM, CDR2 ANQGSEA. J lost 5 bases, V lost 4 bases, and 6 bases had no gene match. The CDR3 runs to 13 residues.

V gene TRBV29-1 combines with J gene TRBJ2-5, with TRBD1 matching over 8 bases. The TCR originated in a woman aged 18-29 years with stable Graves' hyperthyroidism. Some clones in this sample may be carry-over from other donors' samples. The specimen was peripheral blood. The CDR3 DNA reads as TGCAGCGTTGTTAGGACAGGGCGTGAGACCCAGTACTTC. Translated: CSVVRTGRETQYF. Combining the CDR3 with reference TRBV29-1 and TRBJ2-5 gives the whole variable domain SAVISQKPSRDICQRGTSLTIQCQVDSQVTMMFWYRQQPGQSLTLIATANQGSEATYESGFVIDKFPISRPNLTFSTLTVSNMSPEDSSIYLCSVVRTGRETQYFGPGTRLLVL.